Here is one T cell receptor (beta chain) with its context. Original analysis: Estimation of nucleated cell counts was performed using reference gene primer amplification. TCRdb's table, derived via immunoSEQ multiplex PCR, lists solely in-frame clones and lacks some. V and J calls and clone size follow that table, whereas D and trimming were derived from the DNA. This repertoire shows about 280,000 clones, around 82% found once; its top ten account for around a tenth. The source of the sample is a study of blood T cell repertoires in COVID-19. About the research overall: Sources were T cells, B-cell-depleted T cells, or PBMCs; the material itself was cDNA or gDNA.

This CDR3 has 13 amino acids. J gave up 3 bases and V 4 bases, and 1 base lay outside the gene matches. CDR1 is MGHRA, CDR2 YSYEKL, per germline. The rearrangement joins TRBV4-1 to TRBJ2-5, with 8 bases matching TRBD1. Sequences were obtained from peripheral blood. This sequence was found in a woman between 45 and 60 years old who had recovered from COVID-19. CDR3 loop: CASSLTGEETQYF. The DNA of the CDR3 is TGCGCCAGCAGCCTGACAGGGGAAGAGACCCAGTACTTC.